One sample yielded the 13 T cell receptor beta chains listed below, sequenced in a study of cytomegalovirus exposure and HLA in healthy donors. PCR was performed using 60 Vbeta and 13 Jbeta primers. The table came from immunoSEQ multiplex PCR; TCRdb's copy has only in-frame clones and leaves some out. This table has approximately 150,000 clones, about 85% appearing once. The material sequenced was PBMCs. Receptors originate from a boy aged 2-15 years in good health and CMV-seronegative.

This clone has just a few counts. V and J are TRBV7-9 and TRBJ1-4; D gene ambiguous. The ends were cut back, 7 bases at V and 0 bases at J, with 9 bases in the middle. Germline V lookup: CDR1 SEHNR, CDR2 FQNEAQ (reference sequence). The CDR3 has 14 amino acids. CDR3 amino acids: CASIRVATNEKLFF. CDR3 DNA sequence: TGTGCCAGCATCCGCGTTGCAACTAATGAAAAACTGTTTTTT.

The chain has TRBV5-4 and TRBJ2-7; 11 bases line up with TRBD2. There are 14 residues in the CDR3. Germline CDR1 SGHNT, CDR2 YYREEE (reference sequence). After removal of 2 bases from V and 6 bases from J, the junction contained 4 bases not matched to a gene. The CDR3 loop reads CASSLTSGSGEQYF. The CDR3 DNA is TGTGCCAGCAGCTTAACTAGCGGGAGTGGCGAGCAGTACTTC. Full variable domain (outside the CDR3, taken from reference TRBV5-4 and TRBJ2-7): ETGVTQSPTHLIKTRGQQVTLRCSSQSGHNTVSWYQQALGQGPQFIFQYYREEENGRGNFPPRFSGLQFPNYSSELNVNALELDDSALYLCASSLTSGSGEQYFGPGTRLTVT.

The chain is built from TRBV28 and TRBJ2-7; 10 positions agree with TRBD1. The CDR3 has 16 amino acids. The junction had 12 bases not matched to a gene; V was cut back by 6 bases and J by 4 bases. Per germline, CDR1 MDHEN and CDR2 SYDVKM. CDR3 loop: CASRRLTGGVIYEQYF. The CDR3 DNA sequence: TGTGCCAGCAGGCGATTGACAGGGGGCGTAATTTACGAGCAGTACTTC. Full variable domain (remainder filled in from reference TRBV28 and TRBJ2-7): DVKVTQSSRYLVKRTGEKVFLECVQDMDHENMFWYRQDPGLGLRLIYFSYDVKMKEKGDIPEGYSVSREKKERFSLILESASTNQTSMYLCASRRLTGGVIYEQYFGPGTRLTVT.

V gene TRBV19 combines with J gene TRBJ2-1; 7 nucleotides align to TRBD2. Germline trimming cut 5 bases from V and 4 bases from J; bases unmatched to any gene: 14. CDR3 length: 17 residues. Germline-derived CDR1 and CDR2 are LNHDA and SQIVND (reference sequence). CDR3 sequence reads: CASSHKAGIDRYNEQFF. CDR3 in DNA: TGTGCCAGTAGTCATAAAGCGGGGATCGACCGGTACAATGAGCAGTTCTTC.

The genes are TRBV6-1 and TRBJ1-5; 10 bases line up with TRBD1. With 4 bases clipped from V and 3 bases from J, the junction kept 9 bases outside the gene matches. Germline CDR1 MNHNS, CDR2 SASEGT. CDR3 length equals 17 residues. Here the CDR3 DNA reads TGTGCCAGCAGTGTATCAAGGGGACAGGGGATCAATCAGCCCCAGCATTTT. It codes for CASSVSRGQGINQPQHF.

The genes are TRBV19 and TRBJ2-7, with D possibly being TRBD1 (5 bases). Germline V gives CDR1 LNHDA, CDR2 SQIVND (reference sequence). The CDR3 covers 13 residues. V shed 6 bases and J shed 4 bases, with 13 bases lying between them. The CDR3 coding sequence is TGTGCCAGTAGCGGAGTGACAGAGTACGAGCAGTACTTC. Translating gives CASSGVTEYEQYF.

CDR3 sequence (DNA): TGTGCCAGCAGTTCCTCCAGCGCCTCCTACGAGCAGTACTTC. It encodes CASSSSSASYEQYF. The V call is TRBV28, the J call TRBJ2-7; D gene unclear. The germline CDR1 and CDR2 sequences are MDHEN and SYDVKM. This CDR3 has 14 amino acids. V shed 4 bases and J shed 0 bases, with 10 bases lying between them.

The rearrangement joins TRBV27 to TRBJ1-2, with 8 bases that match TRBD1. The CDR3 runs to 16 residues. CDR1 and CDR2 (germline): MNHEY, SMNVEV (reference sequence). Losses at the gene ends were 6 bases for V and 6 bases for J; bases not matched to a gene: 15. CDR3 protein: CASSKSPRDRSNGYTF. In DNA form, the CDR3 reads TGTGCCAGCAGCAAATCTCCAAGGGACAGGTCGAATGGCTACACCTTC.

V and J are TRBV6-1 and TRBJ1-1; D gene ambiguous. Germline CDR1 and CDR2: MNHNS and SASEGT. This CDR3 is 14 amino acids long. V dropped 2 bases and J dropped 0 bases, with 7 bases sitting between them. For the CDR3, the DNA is TGTGCCAGCAGTGAAACTACTATGAACACTGAAGCTTTCTTT. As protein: CASSETTMNTEAFF.

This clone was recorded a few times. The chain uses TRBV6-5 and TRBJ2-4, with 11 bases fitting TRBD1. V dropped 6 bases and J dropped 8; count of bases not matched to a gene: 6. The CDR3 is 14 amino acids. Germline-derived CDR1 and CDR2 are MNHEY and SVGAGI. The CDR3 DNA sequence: TGTGCCAGCAGCCCCGGGACAGGGGGAGACATTCAGTACTTC. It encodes CASSPGTGGDIQYF.

As DNA, the CDR3 is TGTGCCAGCAGCCAAGTGTTTGGTACTAGCGGGACGGCCGGGGAGCTGTTTTTT. The encoded protein is CASSQVFGTSGTAGELFF. J is TRBJ2-2 and V is TRBV4-2, with 10 positions matching TRBD2. This CDR3 region has 18 residues. Germline assignment: CDR1 LGHNA and CDR2 YNFKEQ. V lost 1 base, J lost 6 bases, and 11 bases stayed unmatched.

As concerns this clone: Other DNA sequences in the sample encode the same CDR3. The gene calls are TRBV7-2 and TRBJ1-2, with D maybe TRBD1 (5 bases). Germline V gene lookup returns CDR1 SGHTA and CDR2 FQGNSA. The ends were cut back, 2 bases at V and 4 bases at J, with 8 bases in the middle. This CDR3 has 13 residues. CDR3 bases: TGTGCCAGCAGCTTACTTGACAGCTATGGCTACACCTTC. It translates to CASSLLDSYGYTF.

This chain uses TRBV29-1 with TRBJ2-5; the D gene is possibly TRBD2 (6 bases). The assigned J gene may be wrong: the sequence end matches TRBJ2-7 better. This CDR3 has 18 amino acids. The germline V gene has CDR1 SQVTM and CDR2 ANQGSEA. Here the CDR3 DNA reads TGCAGCGTTGAGAGACCCGTCGGACGTAAATCGCGGGGCTACGAGCAGTACTTC. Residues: CSVERPVGRKSRGYEQYF.